The 7 T cell receptor beta chains given below trace back to one sample, sequenced in a study of blood T cell repertoires in COVID-19. The method was immunoSEQ multiplex PCR; TCRdb's version includes in-frame clones alone and lacks a portion of them. The profile shows 120,000 to 150,000 clones, 87% of them singletons. Material for sequencing was peripheral blood. These receptors all stem from a woman in her fifties or sixties with acute or convalescent COVID-19.

The rearrangement links TRBV24-1 to TRBJ2-5, with TRBD1 matching 9 bases. J gave up 4 bases and V 4 bases, and 9 bases lay outside the gene matches. The CDR3 spans 16 residues. Germline V gene data show CDR1 as KGHDR and CDR2 as SFDVKD. CDR3 DNA sequence: TGTGCCACCAGTGACCGTCGACAGGGGGGGGGAGAGACCCAGTACTTC. Protein sequence: CATSDRRQGGGETQYF.

V and J are TRBV19 and TRBJ2-7; TRBD1 agrees at 8 bases. The V segment lost 5 bases and the J segment 4 bases; nucleotides outside the gene matches: 4. The CDR3 is made up of 13 amino acids. CDR1 and CDR2 (germline): LNHDA, SQIVND (reference sequence). Written as DNA, the CDR3 is TGTGCCAGTAGTCCCAGGGGGCTGTACGAGCAGTACTTC. This gives the protein CASSPRGLYEQYF.

V is TRBV28 and J is TRBJ1-4, with 8 nucleotides matching TRBD1. V lost 5 bases, J lost 7 bases, and 9 bases stayed unmatched. Germline-derived CDR1 and CDR2 are MDHEN and SYDVKM. The CDR3 contains 15 residues. The CDR3 reads CASSPPDRVGEKLFF. The CDR3, as DNA: TGTGCCAGCAGTCCGCCGGACAGGGTGGGTGAAAAACTGTTTTTT.

As concerns this clone: Different DNA sequences within this sample yield the same CDR3. The rearrangement uses TRBV6-5 and TRBJ1-1; a possible D gene is TRBD1 (6 bases). V gave up 0 bases and J gave up 3 bases, with 8 bases separating them. Germline V gives CDR1 MNHEY, CDR2 SVGAGI. The length of the CDR3 is 14 residues. The CDR3 sequence: CASSYSQGDTEAFF. As DNA, the CDR3 is TGTGCCAGCAGTTACTCACAGGGAGACACTGAAGCTTTCTTT.

This chain joins TRBV14 and TRBJ1-2; possibly TRBD1 for D (6 bases). CDR3 size: 17 residues. Germline V lookup: CDR1 SGHDN, CDR2 FVKESK. Trimming removed 4 bases at V and 0 bases at J, with 18 bases between. CDR3 in DNA: TGTGCCAGCAGCCCCGATTTTGGACAGCGTTCTAACTATGGCTACACCTTC. This codes for CASSPDFGQRSNYGYTF.

The V call is TRBV3-1 (or the pseudogene TRBV3-2), the J call TRBJ1-1; D remains ambiguous. The length of the CDR3 is 15 residues. Germline assignment: CDR1 LGHDT and CDR2 YNNKEL (reference sequence). Trimming cost V 5 bases and J 0 bases, with 13 bases left between them. Here the CDR3 DNA reads TGTGCCAGCAGCTTTTCGGCCGGGGTGAACACTGAAGCTTTCTTT. Translating it yields CASSFSAGVNTEAFF.

The chain recombines TRBV6-2 or TRBV6-3 with TRBJ1-5; no firm D call. The V and J ends lost 2 bases and 0 bases respectively, with 8 bases between them. CDR3 length equals 15 residues. Germline-derived CDR1 and CDR2 are MNHEY and SVGEGT. In nucleotides, the CDR3 is TGTGCCAGCAGTTACGCAACCTATAGCAATCAGCCCCAGCATTTT. Translated, it gives CASSYATYSNQPQHF.